The 15 T cell receptor beta chains in this list originate from one sample, sequenced in a study of blood T cell repertoires in COVID-19. Libraries were prepared by immunoSEQ multiplex PCR; TCRdb keeps only in-frame clonotypes and omits some of them. Of around 170,000 clones listed, about 86% were seen once; the top ten hold roughly 7%. Material for sequencing was peripheral blood. These receptors were collected from a man over 45 with active or convalescent COVID-19.

This clone was detected once. The V gene is TRBV30, the J gene TRBJ1-1, with TRBD1 matching 11 bases. Unmatched junction bases numbered 14, after V lost 4 bases and J lost 4 bases. Germline CDR1 is GTSNPN and CDR2 is SVGIG (reference sequence). The CDR3 spans 17 residues. The CDR3 sequence: CAWKLRGQGAMSTEAFF. CDR3 nucleotide sequence: TGTGCCTGGAAGCTAAGAGGACAGGGGGCGATGAGCACTGAAGCTTTCTTT.

The chain combines TRBV11-3 with TRBJ1-2; D is undetermined. The V end lost 0 bases, the J end lost 8 bases, and 10 bases lay between the germline ends. The CDR3 contains 13 residues. Germline CDR1 and CDR2: SGHNT and YENEEA. The CDR3 coding sequence is TGTGCCAGCAGCTTAGATCTAGAGGGAGGCTACACCTTC. As protein: CASSLDLEGGYTF.

The rearrangement links TRBV12-5 to TRBJ1-3; 8 positions match TRBD1. The germline gives CDR1 LGHNT, CDR2 FRNRAP. The V segment lost 1 base and the J segment 0 bases; nucleotides outside the gene matches: 2. The CDR3 totals 16 residues. CDR3 coding DNA: TGTGCTAGTGGTTTGGAAACAGGGGGCTCTGGAAACACCATATATTTT. It yields the protein CASGLETGGSGNTIYF.

This clone was counted once. The rearrangement links TRBV2 to TRBJ1-6; the match to TRBD1 covers 10 bases. In germline, CDR1 is SNHLY, CDR2 FYNNEI. The CDR3 runs to 16 residues. V shed 4 bases and J 8 bases; nucleotides not matched to a gene: 8. Here the CDR3 DNA reads TGTGCCAGCAGTGCCGAGACAGGGGGCTCGGATTCACCCCTCCACTTT. This encodes CASSAETGGSDSPLHF.

The rearrangement uses TRBV3-1 (or the pseudogene TRBV3-2) and TRBJ2-7; 8 bases agree with TRBD2. Germline V CDR1 and CDR2: LGHDT, YNNKEL (reference sequence). There are 17 residues in the CDR3. V gave up 0 bases and J gave up 4 bases; unmatched junction bases: 11. As DNA, the CDR3 is TGTGCCAGCAGCCAAGATAGCGGGGCAGGGTATTGGTACGAGCAGTACTTC. Translated, it gives CASSQDSGAGYWYEQYF.

V usage is TRBV5-1 and J usage is TRBJ1-4; D is undetermined. The CDR3 length is 15 residues. V shed 5 bases and J shed 3 bases, with 14 bases lying between them. CDR1 is SGHRS and CDR2 is YFSETQ in the germline V gene. Here the CDR3 reads CASSFGKISNEKLFF. The CDR3 coding sequence is TGCGCCAGCAGTTTTGGCAAAATCTCTAATGAAAAACTGTTTTTT.

The V call is TRBV27, the J call TRBJ2-2, with 13 bases that match TRBD2. The CDR3 extends over 20 amino acids. Trimming removed 2 bases from V and 7 bases from J; junction bases left unmatched: 16. Per germline, CDR1 MNHEY and CDR2 SMNVEV (reference sequence). CDR3 amino acids: CASSLTGLAGVRYKLGELFF. As DNA, the CDR3 is TGTGCCAGCAGTTTAACTGGACTAGCGGGAGTGCGTTACAAACTCGGGGAGCTGTTTTTT.

The chain joins TRBV6-5 to TRBJ2-7, with 12 bases aligning to TRBD2. V was clipped by 7 bases and J by 4 bases; unmatched bases: 2. CDR1 is MNHEY and CDR2 is SVGAGI in the germline V gene. The CDR3 has 13 amino acids. In DNA, the CDR3 is TGTGCCAGCACGCTAGCGGGAGGGTACGAGCAGTACTTC. It codes for CASTLAGGYEQYF.

This chain uses TRBV19 with TRBJ1-1; 7 bases agree with TRBD1. Looked up from germline, CDR1 is LNHDA and CDR2 is SQIVND (reference sequence). V dropped 4 bases and J dropped 2; count of bases not matched to a gene: 4. This CDR3 has 14 amino acids. The CDR3 DNA sequence: TGTGCCAGTAGTAGGACAGGTGCAAACACTGAAGCTTTCTTT. Amino acids: CASSRTGANTEAFF.

The chain links TRBV24-1 to TRBJ2-1; 8 nucleotides align to TRBD1. The CDR3 contains 15 residues. CDR1 is KGHDR, CDR2 SFDVKD, per germline. After removal of 5 bases from V and 5 bases from J, the junction contained 7 bases not matched to a gene. CDR3 sequence: CATSAAGTGHNEQFF. CDR3 sequence (DNA): TGTGCCACCAGTGCCGCCGGGACAGGACACAATGAGCAGTTCTTC.

In this sample, this clone turned up once. V and J are TRBV7-2 and TRBJ2-1, with TRBD2 matching 12 bases. CDR1 and CDR2 (germline): SGHTA, FQGNSA. This CDR3 contains 15 residues. Trimming cost V 2 bases and J 10 bases; bases outside gene matches: 6. This CDR3 reads CASSLKLAGGGEQFF. The CDR3 DNA reads as TGTGCCAGCAGCTTAAAACTAGCGGGGGGAGGGGAGCAGTTCTTC. Based on the CDR3 plus reference TRBV7-2 and TRBJ2-1, the full variable domain is GAGVSQSPSNKVTEKGKDVELRCDPISGHTALYWYRQSLGQGLEFLIYFQGNSAPDKSGLPSDRFSAERTGGSVSTLTIQRTQQEDSAVYLCASSLKLAGGGEQFFGPGTRLTVL.

Notes on this clone: The sample carries other DNA sequences with the same CDR3. This sequence joins TRBV15 and TRBJ1-4, with a possible D match to TRBD1 (6 bases). Germline V gives CDR1 LNHNV, CDR2 YYDKDF (reference sequence). The CDR3 runs to 16 residues. Between the trimmed V and J ends, which lost 3 bases and 0 bases, there was a span of 11 bases. The CDR3 region is CATSSERQATNEKLFF. The CDR3 nucleotides are TGTGCCACCAGCAGCGAACGACAGGCAACTAATGAAAAACTGTTTTTT.

In its sample, this clone was seen once. The V call is TRBV4-1, the J call TRBJ1-4; tentatively, D is TRBD1 (6 bases). Germline lookup yields CDR1 MGHRA and CDR2 YSYEKL. The ends were cut back, 2 bases at V and 7 bases at J, with 17 bases in the middle. The CDR3 covers 16 residues. CDR3: CASSQILQGRSEKLFF. Here the CDR3 DNA reads TGCGCCAGCAGCCAAATCTTACAGGGACGGAGTGAAAAACTGTTTTTT.

The CDR3, as DNA: TGTGCCAGCTCGGGGGGGGAAGGGGTAGATACGCAGTATTTT. Amino acid sequence: CASSGGEGVDTQYF. V and J are TRBV27 and TRBJ2-3; 8 bases line up with TRBD2. The CDR3 is 14 amino acids. J lost 5 bases, V lost 8 bases, and 9 bases had no gene match. Germline lookup yields CDR1 MNHEY and CDR2 SMNVEV (reference sequence).

This clone appeared a single time. The chain links TRBV13 to TRBJ1-1; 7 nucleotides agree with TRBD1. The CDR3 totals 14 residues. Trimming cost V 5 bases and J 1 base; bases outside gene matches: 4. Germline CDR1 reads PRHDT; CDR2 reads FYEKMQ (reference sequence). The CDR3 DNA is TGTGCCAGCAGCCCGCGGACAGGGAACACTGAAGCTTTCTTT. It codes for CASSPRTGNTEAFF.